A selection of T cell receptor beta chains follows, all from one sample in a study of spatial heterogeneity in lung cancer. TCRdb recomputed calls from the 5' RACE reads with MiXCR, one row per CDR3 protein. The sample has fewer than 500 distinct CDR3 sequences, roughly 14% seen once. This sample comprised lung tumor tissue, obtained at surgery. The receptors shown here come from a male donor with early-stage non-small cell lung cancer. Each CDR3 is given with its conserved first and last residue. A D gene is named only where the DNA matches it firmly. Clone size appears in some rows only: once, few, many, or a class for an expanded clone.

>TRBJ1-3|TRBD1|TRBV20-1|.|19
CSARALRDRDGKGGNTIYF
TGCAGTGCTAGAGCTTTACGGGACAGGGATGGAAAAGGTGGAAACACCATATATTTT
>TRBJ1-2|TRBD1|TRBV6-5|large|16
CASSYSSAGGAYGYTF
TGTGCCAGCAGTTACTCGAGTGCAGGGGGCGCCTATGGCTACACCTTC
>TRBJ2-3|.|TRBV5-1|large|13
CASSAGEADTQYF
TGCGCCAGCAGCGCAGGAGAGGCAGATACGCAGTATTTT
>TRBJ2-2|.|TRBV5-5|few|12
CASSWSYGELFF
TGTGCCAGCAGCTGGAGTTACGGGGAGCTGTTTTTT
>TRBJ2-5|.|TRBV7-8|.|14
CASSLTVFQETQYF
TGTGCCAGCAGCCTGACAGTCTTCCAAGAGACCCAGTACTTC
>TRBJ1-4|.|TRBV5-1|.|15
CASSQIDSRNEKLFF
TGCGCCAGCAGCCAGATCGACTCACGAAACGAAAAACTGTTTTTT
>TRBJ2-7|TRBD1|TRBV24-1|.|13
CATSDPDRYEQYF
TGTGCCACCAGTGACCCGGACAGGTACGAGCAGTACTTC
>TRBJ1-3|.|TRBV3-1|.|14
CASSHEGFGNTIYF
TGTGCCAGCAGCCATGAGGGCTTCGGAAACACCATATATTTT
>TRBJ1-4|.|TRBV2|few|12
CASQGGPKILFF
TGTGCCAGTCAGGGAGGCCCGAAAATTCTGTTTTTT
>TRBJ2-1|TRBD2|TRBV10-2|large|14
CASSPGTTWHEQFF
TGCGCCAGCAGTCCCGGGACTACCTGGCATGAGCAGTTCTTC
>TRBJ2-1|.|TRBV27|.|13
CASSLDRLNEQFF
TGTGCCAGCAGTTTGGACCGCCTCAATGAGCAGTTCTTC
>TRBJ1-3|.|TRBV28|few|16
CASSLGLLASGNTIYF
TGTGCCAGCAGTTTAGGACTGTTAGCATCTGGAAACACCATATATTTT
>TRBJ2-5|TRBD1|TRBV10-3|large|14
CATEQGAGKETQYF
TGTGCCACAGAACAGGGGGCAGGGAAGGAGACCCAGTACTTC